The 23 T cell receptor beta chains reported below all come from one sample, sequenced in a study of T cell repertoires in cytomegalovirus infection. Each CDR3 protein gets one entry after TCRdb re-called the reads with MiXCR. The sample consists of a few hundred thousand distinct CDR3 sequences, 15% to 20% of them appearing once. The specimen was CD8+ T cells from PBMCs. The receptors come from a human donor in good health (CMV status not recorded). Some clones in this sample may be carry-over from other donors' samples.

The table lists this clonotype with a few counts. The CDR3 loop is CASSYPPYTGGSEQYF. DNA of the CDR3: TGCGCCAGCAGCTATCCACCCTACACAGGGGGCAGCGAGCAGTACTTC. This chain connects TRBV5-1 to TRBJ2-7; 9 nucleotides agree with TRBD1. V dropped 3 bases and J dropped 6; count of bases not matched to a gene: 13. The CDR3 sequence is 16 residues long. The germline V gene has CDR1 SGHRS and CDR2 YFSETQ.

This clonotype was recorded many times. This chain links TRBV20-1 with TRBJ1-2; 7 nucleotides align to TRBD1. CDR1 and CDR2 (germline): DFQATT, SNEGSKA (reference sequence). CDR3 length: 14 residues. With 0 bases clipped from V and 2 bases from J, the junction kept 3 bases outside the gene matches. The CDR3 nucleotides are TGCAGTGCTAGAGAGGCACAGGGGAACTATGGCTACACCTTC. Residues: CSAREAQGNYGYTF.

The chain combines TRBV20-1 with TRBJ1-3, with 9 positions matching TRBD1. Germline loops: CDR1 DFQATT, CDR2 SNEGSKA (reference sequence). With 4 bases clipped from V and 2 bases from J, the junction kept 3 bases outside the gene matches. This CDR3 contains 14 residues. CDR3 amino acids: CSAIRQGAGNTIYF. The CDR3, as DNA: TGCAGTGCTATCCGACAGGGGGCTGGAAACACCATATATTTT.

This clonotype was seen a few times. The V and J genes are TRBV28 and TRBJ1-2; 7 bases line up with TRBD1. The V segment lost 3 bases and the J segment 8 bases; nucleotides outside the gene matches: 18. The CDR3 is 17 amino acids. CDR1 and CDR2 (germline): MDHEN, SYDVKM. CDR3 bases: TGTGCCAGCAGTTTGTACGGGACAGATCGAATTCAGAGGGGCTACACCTTC. It encodes CASSLYGTDRIQRGYTF.

Concerning this clonotype: The junction shows a germline mismatch at one end, possibly a read error. The chain couples TRBV6-6 to TRBJ2-2; D tentatively fits TRBD1 or TRBD2 (5 bases each). Germline lookup yields CDR1 MNHNY and CDR2 SVGAGI (reference sequence). CDR3 size: 13 residues. CDR3 protein: CASSYGRAGDLFF. CDR3 sequence (DNA): TGTGCCAGCAGTTACGGAAGGGCCGGGGACCTGTTTTTT.

The sample holds many counts of this clonotype. The rearrangement links TRBV7-3 to TRBJ2-1; D is possibly TRBD2 (5 bases). V was clipped by 6 bases and J by 5 bases, with 17 bases between them. The CDR3 spans 15 residues. Per the germline V gene, CDR1 is SGHTA and CDR2 is FQGTGA. The CDR3: CASSAISVGDNEQFF. For the CDR3, the DNA is TGTGCCAGCAGTGCAATATCCGTGGGAGACAATGAGCAGTTCTTC.

This clonotype was counted many times. The chain links TRBV6-5 to TRBJ2-7; possibly TRBD1 for D (7 bases). Germline assignment: CDR1 MNHEY and CDR2 SVGAGI. The V end was cut by 9 bases, the J end by 3 bases, with 21 bases between. This CDR3 spans 15 amino acids. Here the CDR3 DNA reads TGTGCCAGTACGCGGTCGCGGCAGGGGGGCTACGAGCAGTACTTC. Its translation: CASTRSRQGGYEQYF.

As for this clonotype: Being one base from a much bigger clone, this may be a read error. The rearrangement links TRBV12-3 or TRBV12-4 to TRBJ1-1, with TRBD1 as a possible D gene (6 bases). This CDR3 has 17 amino acids. The CDR3 sequence: CASSSRWQGRLNTEAYF. In nucleotides, the CDR3 is TGTGCCAGCAGTTCTCGCTGGCAGGGGCGGTTGAACACTGAAGCTTACTTT.

This rearrangement joins TRBV7-9 to TRBJ1-4; D is unresolved. With 5 bases removed from V and 0 bases from J, the gap between germline ends came to 16 bases. The V gene's germline CDR1 is SEHNR and CDR2 FQNEAQ (reference sequence). There are 17 residues in the CDR3. CDR3 in DNA: TGTGCCAGCAGCCTAGATGGACGGATGGCAACTAATGAAAAACTGTTTTTT. As protein: CASSLDGRMATNEKLFF.

There are many counts of this clonotype. The gene calls are TRBV28 and TRBJ2-5, with 8 bases lining up with TRBD2. The germline V gene has CDR1 MDHEN and CDR2 SYDVKM. The CDR3 is 16 residues long. The trim removed 5 bases at V and 1 base at J, leaving 9 bases unmatched. CDR3 sequence: CASSVLLAAPQETQYF. The CDR3 DNA reads TGTGCCAGCAGTGTATTACTAGCGGCACCCCAAGAGACCCAGTACTTC. Complete variable domain (other parts from reference TRBV28 and TRBJ2-5): DVKVTQSSRYLVKRTGEKVFLECVQDMDHENMFWYRQDPGLGLRLIYFSYDVKMKEKGDIPEGYSVSREKKERFSLILESASTNQTSMYLCASSVLLAAPQETQYFGPGTRLLVL.

The chain uses TRBV27 and TRBJ1-2, with D maybe TRBD1 (5 bases). The V gene lost 5 bases and the J gene lost 5 bases, with 15 bases spanning the gap. Germline V gene lookup returns CDR1 MNHEY and CDR2 SMNVEV (reference sequence). The CDR3 length is 14 residues. CDR3 amino acids: CASSARTGLYGYTF. The CDR3 DNA reads as TGTGCCAGCAGTGCGAGGACGGGGCTATATGGCTACACCTTC.

This chain joins TRBV19 and TRBJ1-1; D not certain. From germline, CDR1 is LNHDA and CDR2 SQIVND (reference sequence). V lost 0 bases, J lost 8 bases, and 10 bases lay in between. The CDR3 is made up of 13 amino acids. CDR3 bases: TGTGCCAGTAGTATAGATGGTCGCCACGAAGCTTTCTTT. Protein product: CASSIDGRHEAFF.

In this sample, this clonotype turned up many times. The chain joins TRBV7-8 to TRBJ1-1; D gene ambiguous. The germline gives CDR1 SGHVS, CDR2 FQNEAQ. The CDR3 is 13 amino acids. Trimming stripped 1 base from V and 7 bases from J, with 10 bases between. This CDR3 is CASSLGLIFEAFF. Here the CDR3 DNA reads TGTGCCAGCAGCTTAGGCCTCATCTTTGAAGCTTTCTTT.

Ten or more counts support this clonotype. This rearrangement joins TRBV7-2 to TRBJ1-1; no reliable D call. There are 14 residues in the CDR3. Trimming shortened V by 3 bases and J by 5 bases, and 13 bases separated the two germline ends. CDR1 SGHTA and CDR2 FQGNSA come from the germline V gene. This chain's CDR3 is CASSFGVSNTEAFF. CDR3 nucleotide sequence: TGTGCCAGCAGCTTCGGGGTGTCGAATACTGAAGCTTTCTTT.

This clonotype showed up just a few times. The chain uses TRBV19 and TRBJ2-1; D is undetermined. Germline V CDR1 and CDR2: LNHDA, SQIVND (reference sequence). The germline V and J ends were trimmed by 0 bases and 3 bases, with 9 bases remaining between them. This CDR3 is built from 15 residues. The CDR3: CASSIDSLDYNEQFF. CDR3 sequence (DNA): TGTGCCAGTAGTATAGATAGTCTAGACTACAATGAGCAGTTCTTC. Using reference TRBV19 and TRBJ2-1 for the parts outside the CDR3, the full variable domain is DGGITQSPKYLFRKEGQNVTLSCEQNLNHDAMYWYRQDPGQGLRLIYYSQIVNDFQKGDIAEGYSVSREKKESFPLTVTSAQKNPTAFYLCASSIDSLDYNEQFFGPGTRLTVL.

CDR3 in amino acids: CASSPDRVFNTGELFF. The CDR3 nucleotides are TGTGCCAGCAGTCCGGACAGGGTCTTTAACACCGGGGAGCTGTTTTTT. V gene TRBV2 combines with J gene TRBJ2-2, with TRBD1 matching 8 bases. Germline assignment: CDR1 SNHLY and CDR2 FYNNEI. The CDR3 is 16 amino acids. V lost 5 bases to trimming and J lost 2 bases; unmatched junction nucleotides: 7.

V gene TRBV6-2 or TRBV6-3 combines with J gene TRBJ2-2; TRBD1 aligns across 8 bases. The germline V gene encodes CDR1 MNHEY and CDR2 SVGEGT. The ends lost 5 bases at V and 6 bases at J; junction bases unmatched: 8. CDR3 length: 15 residues. The CDR3 reads CASSIQGVVAGELFF. In DNA form, the CDR3 reads TGTGCCAGCAGTATACAGGGGGTGGTCGCCGGGGAGCTGTTTTTT.

This clonotype was counted between two and nine times. This sequence joins TRBV29-1 and TRBJ1-2, with TRBD1 as a possible D gene (5 bases). The length of the CDR3 is 13 residues. With 6 bases removed from V and 1 base from J, the gap between germline ends came to 12 bases. In germline, CDR1 is SQVTM, CDR2 ANQGSEA. The CDR3 reads CSVETGINYGYTF. Written as DNA, the CDR3 is TGCAGCGTGGAAACAGGAATTAACTATGGCTACACCTTC.

In this sample, this clonotype turned up many times. The V and J genes are TRBV7-2 and TRBJ1-1, with a tentative D call TRBD1 (5 bases). There are 15 residues in the CDR3. Deletions cut 3 bases from V and 4 bases from J, with 15 bases between. CDR1 and CDR2 (germline): SGHTA, FQGNSA. DNA for the CDR3: TGTGCCAGCAGCTTCTCACGGGGCGCTTCCACTGAAGCTTTCTTT. It specifies CASSFSRGASTEAFF.

The V gene is TRBV2, the J gene TRBJ1-1; possible D gene TRBD1, 5 bases. The CDR3 has 13 amino acids. Trimming pared 4 bases from V and 3 bases from J, leaving 9 bases between. Germline V lookup: CDR1 SNHLY, CDR2 FYNNEI. The CDR3 is CASSVPGDTEAFF. Written as DNA, the CDR3 is TGTGCCAGCAGTGTCCCGGGGGACACTGAAGCTTTCTTT. Supplemented by reference TRBV2 and TRBJ1-1, the full variable domain reads EPEVTQTPSHQVTQMGQEVILRCVPISNHLYFYWYRQILGQKVEFLVSFYNNEISEKSEIFDDQFSVERPDGSNFTLKIRSTKLEDSAMYFCASSVPGDTEAFFGQGTRLTVV.

This clonotype appeared a few times. This rearrangement joins TRBV12-5 to TRBJ2-7; D is ambiguous. CDR3 length: 13 residues. Germline CDR1 is LGHNT and CDR2 is FRNRAP. The V end was cut by 1 base, the J end by 7 bases, with 11 bases between. The CDR3 loop is CASGLEPYWEQYF. Written as DNA, the CDR3 is TGTGCTAGTGGTTTGGAGCCCTACTGGGAGCAGTACTTC.

This clonotype was seen repeatedly, ten times or more. V and J are TRBV18 and TRBJ1-1; D unclear. The germline V gene has CDR1 KGHSH and CDR2 LQKENI. The CDR3 spans 15 residues. Trimming took off 2 bases at V and 5 bases at J, with 15 bases between the two ends. The CDR3 DNA reads as TGTGCCAGCTCACCAAAAACGGGTGGCTGGACTGAAGCTTTCTTT. It specifies CASSPKTGGWTEAFF.

As regards this clonotype: Given a much more abundant clone one base away, this may be a read error. V gene TRBV7-6 combines with J gene TRBJ1-4; 8 bases are shared with TRBD1. Germline V gene lookup returns CDR1 SGHVS and CDR2 FNYEAQ. The CDR3 spans 15 residues. The CDR3 sequence: CASSLARDRNENLFF. The CDR3 bases are TGTGCCAGCAGCCTAGCCCGGGACAGGAATGAAAATCTGTTTTTT.